This TCR beta chain was recorded in a study of blood T cell repertoires in COVID-19. Trimming took 7 bases from V and 3 from J, leaving 13 bases between them. Germline assignment: CDR1 MNHEY and CDR2 SVGEGT. The CDR3 loop spans 14 amino acids. The data were produced by immunoSEQ multiplex PCR, yet TCRdb's version contains in-frame clones alone and is incomplete. The table lists 60,000 to 75,000 clones, around 83% of them singletons, with about 4% in the top ten. The TCR comes from a man between 65 and 85 years old with active COVID-19. Sequenced sample: peripheral blood. The chain joins TRBV6-2 or TRBV6-3 to TRBJ2-1; D gene ambiguous. The CDR3 reads CASTPPAGYNEQFF. The CDR3 coding sequence is TGTGCCAGCACCCCCCCCGCCGGCTACAATGAGCAGTTCTTC.